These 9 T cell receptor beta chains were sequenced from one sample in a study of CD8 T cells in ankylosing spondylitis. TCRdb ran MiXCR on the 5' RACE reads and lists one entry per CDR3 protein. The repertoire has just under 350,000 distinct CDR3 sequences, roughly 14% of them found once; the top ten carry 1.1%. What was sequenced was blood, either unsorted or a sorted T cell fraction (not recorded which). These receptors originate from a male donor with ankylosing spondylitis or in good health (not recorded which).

Here the CDR3 reads CSARELAGGSDTQYF. For the CDR3, the DNA is TGCAGTGCTAGAGAGCTAGCGGGAGGTTCAGATACGCAGTATTTT. This chain uses TRBV20-1 with TRBJ2-3; 11 bases agree with TRBD2. The ends lost 0 bases at V and 4 bases at J; junction bases unmatched: 3. Germline CDR1 reads DFQATT; CDR2 reads SNEGSKA (reference sequence). CDR3 size: 15 residues.

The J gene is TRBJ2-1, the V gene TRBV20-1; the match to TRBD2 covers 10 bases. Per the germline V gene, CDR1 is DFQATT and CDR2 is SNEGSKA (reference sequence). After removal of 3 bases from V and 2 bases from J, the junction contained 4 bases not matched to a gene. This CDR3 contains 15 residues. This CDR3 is CSARLAGAPYNEQFF. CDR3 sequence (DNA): TGCAGTGCTAGGCTAGCGGGGGCCCCCTACAATGAGCAGTTCTTC.

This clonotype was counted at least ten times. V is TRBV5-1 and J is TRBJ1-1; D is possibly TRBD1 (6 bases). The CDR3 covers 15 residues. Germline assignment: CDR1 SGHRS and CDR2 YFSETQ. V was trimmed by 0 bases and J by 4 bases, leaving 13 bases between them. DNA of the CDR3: TGCGCCAGCAGCTTGGCTCCCATAGGGGGCACTGAAGCTTTCTTT. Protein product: CASSLAPIGGTEAFF.

The CDR3 sequence is CASSFEGGTEAFF. DNA for the CDR3: TGTGCCAGCAGTTTCGAGGGAGGGACTGAAGCTTTCTTT. J is TRBJ1-1 and V is TRBV12-3 or TRBV12-4; D uncertain. CDR3 length equals 13 residues. V lost 3 bases and J lost 5, with 10 bases in between.

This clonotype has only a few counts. The CDR3 sequence: CASSLASLNSPLHF. Here the CDR3 DNA reads TGCGCCAGCAGCTTGGCCAGCTTAAATTCACCCCTCCACTTT. The V gene is TRBV5-1, the J gene TRBJ1-6; D not resolved. With 0 bases removed from V and 7 bases from J, the gap between germline ends came to 8 bases. CDR1 is SGHRS and CDR2 is YFSETQ in the germline V gene. This CDR3 region has 14 residues.

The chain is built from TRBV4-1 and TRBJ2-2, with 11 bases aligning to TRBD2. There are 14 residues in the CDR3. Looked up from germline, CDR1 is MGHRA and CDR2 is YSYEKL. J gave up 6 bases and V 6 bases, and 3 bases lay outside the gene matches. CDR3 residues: CASRSSGGPGELFF. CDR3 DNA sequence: TGCGCCAGCAGGTCTAGCGGGGGGCCCGGGGAGCTGTTTTTT.

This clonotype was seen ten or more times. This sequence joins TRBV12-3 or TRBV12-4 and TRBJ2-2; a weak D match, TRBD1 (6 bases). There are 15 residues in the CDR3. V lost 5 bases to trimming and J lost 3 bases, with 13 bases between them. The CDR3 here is CASSRTGPYTGELFF. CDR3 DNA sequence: TGTGCCAGCAGTCGTACAGGGCCTTACACCGGGGAGCTGTTTTTT.

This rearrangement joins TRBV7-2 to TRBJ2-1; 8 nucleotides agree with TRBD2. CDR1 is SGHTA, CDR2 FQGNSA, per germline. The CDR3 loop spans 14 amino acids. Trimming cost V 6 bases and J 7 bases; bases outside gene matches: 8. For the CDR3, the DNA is TGTGCCAGCAGGGCCTGGGGCGGGGGGAATGAGCAGTTCTTC. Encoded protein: CASRAWGGGNEQFF.

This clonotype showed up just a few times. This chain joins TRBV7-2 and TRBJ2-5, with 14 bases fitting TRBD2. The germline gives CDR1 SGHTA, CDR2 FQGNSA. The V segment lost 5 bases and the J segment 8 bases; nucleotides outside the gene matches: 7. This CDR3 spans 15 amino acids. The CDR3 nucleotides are TGTGCCAGCAGCGCAGGAGGACTAGCGGGGGGTACCCAGTACTTC. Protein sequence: CASSAGGLAGGTQYF.